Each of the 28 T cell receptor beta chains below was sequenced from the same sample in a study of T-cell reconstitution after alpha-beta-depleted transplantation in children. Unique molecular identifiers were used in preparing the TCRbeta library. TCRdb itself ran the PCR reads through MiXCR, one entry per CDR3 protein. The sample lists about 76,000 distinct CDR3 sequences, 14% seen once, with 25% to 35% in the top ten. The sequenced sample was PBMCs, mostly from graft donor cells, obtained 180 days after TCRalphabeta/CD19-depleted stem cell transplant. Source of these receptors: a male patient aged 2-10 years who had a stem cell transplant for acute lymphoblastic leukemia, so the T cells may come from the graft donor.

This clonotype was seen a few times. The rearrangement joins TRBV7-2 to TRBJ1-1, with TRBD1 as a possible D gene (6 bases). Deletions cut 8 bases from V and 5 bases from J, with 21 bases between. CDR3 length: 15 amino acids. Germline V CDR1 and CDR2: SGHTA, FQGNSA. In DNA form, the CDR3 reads TGTGCCAGCCAGGGGAGAGGGGAGAGCCGTACTGAAGCTTTCTTT. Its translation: CASQGRGESRTEAFF.

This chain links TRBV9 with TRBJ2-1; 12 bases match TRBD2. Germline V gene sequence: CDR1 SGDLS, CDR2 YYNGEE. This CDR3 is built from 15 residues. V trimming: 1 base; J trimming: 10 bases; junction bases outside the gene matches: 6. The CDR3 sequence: CASSVLAGGPGEQFF. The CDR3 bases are TGTGCCAGCAGCGTACTAGCGGGGGGGCCGGGCGAGCAGTTCTTC.

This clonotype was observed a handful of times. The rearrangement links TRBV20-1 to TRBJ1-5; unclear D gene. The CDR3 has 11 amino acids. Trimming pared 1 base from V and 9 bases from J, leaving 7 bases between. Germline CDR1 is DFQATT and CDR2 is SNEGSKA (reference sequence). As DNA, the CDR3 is TGCAGTGCTAGAGTGGCGGGGCCCCAGCATTTT. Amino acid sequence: CSARVAGPQHF.

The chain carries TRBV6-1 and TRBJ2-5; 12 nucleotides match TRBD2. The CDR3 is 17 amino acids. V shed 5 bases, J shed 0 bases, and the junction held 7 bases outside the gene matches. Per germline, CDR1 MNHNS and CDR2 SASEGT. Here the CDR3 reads CASSRTSGTPYQETQYF. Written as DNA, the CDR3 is TGTGCCAGCAGTCGGACTAGCGGGACGCCGTACCAAGAGACCCAGTACTTC.

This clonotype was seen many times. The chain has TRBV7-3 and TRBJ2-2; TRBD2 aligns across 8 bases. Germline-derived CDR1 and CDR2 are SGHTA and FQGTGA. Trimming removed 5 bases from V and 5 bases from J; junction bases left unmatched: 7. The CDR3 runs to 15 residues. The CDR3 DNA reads TGTGCCAGCAGCCTGGTGGCTAGCGGGACCGGGGAGCTGTTTTTT. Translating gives CASSLVASGTGELFF.

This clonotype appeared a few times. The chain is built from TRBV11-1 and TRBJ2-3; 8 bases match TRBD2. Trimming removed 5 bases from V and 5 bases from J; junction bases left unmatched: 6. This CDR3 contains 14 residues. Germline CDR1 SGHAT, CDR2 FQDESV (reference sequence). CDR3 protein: CASSAGLVQDTQYF. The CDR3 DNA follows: TGTGCCAGCAGCGCGGGACTAGTTCAAGATACGCAGTATTTT.

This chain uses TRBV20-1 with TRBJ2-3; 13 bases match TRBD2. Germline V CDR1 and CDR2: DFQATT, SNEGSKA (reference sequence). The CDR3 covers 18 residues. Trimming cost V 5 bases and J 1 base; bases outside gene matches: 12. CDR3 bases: TGCAGTGCTGGTTCCGGGACTAGCGGGAACCTCCGCACAGATACGCAGTATTTT. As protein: CSAGSGTSGNLRTDTQYF.

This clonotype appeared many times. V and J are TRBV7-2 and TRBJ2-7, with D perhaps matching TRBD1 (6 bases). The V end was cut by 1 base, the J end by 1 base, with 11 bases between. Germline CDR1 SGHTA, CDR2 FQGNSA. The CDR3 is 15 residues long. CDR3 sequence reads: CASSLVWDTSYEQYF. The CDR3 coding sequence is TGTGCCAGCAGCTTAGTTTGGGACACTTCCTACGAGCAGTACTTC.

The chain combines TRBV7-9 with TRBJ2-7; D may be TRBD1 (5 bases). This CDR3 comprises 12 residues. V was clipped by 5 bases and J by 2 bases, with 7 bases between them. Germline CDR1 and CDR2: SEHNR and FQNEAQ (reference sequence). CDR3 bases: TGTGCCAGCAGCGTGACAGCCTACGAGCAGTACTTC. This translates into CASSVTAYEQYF.

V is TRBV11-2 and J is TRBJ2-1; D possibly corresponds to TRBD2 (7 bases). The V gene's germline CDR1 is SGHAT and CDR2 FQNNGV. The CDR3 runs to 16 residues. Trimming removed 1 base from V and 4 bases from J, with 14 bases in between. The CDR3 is CASSLAARGAYNEQFF. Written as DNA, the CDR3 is TGTGCCAGCAGCTTAGCCGCCCGGGGGGCATACAATGAGCAGTTCTTC.

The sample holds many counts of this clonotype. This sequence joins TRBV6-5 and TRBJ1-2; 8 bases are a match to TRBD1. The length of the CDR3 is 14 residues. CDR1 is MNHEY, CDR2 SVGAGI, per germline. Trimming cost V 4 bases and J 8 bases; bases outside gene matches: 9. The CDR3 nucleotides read TGTGCCAGCAGTTTGGACAGGGTGGCATACGGCTACACCTTC. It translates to CASSLDRVAYGYTF.

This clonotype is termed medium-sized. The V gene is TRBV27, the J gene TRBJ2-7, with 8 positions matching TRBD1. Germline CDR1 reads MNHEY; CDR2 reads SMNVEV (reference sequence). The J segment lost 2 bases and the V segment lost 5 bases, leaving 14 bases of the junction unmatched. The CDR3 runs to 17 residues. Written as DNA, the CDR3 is TGTGCCAGCAGTACCCAGGGGGCGAGACTCTCCACCTACGAGCAGTACTTC. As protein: CASSTQGARLSTYEQYF.

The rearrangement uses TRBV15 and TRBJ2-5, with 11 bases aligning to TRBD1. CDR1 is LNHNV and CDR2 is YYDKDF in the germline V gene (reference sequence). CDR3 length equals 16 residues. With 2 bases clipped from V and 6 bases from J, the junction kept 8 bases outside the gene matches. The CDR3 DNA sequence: TGTGCCACCAGCAGACTTGGACAGGGGGCGATGAAGACCCAGTACTTC. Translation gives CATSRLGQGAMKTQYF.

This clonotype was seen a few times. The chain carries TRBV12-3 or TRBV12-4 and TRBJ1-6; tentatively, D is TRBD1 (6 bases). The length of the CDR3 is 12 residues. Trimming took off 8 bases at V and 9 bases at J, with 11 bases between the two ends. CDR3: CASSEGVSPLHF. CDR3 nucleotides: TGTGCCAGCTCGGAGGGGGTTTCACCCCTCCACTTT.

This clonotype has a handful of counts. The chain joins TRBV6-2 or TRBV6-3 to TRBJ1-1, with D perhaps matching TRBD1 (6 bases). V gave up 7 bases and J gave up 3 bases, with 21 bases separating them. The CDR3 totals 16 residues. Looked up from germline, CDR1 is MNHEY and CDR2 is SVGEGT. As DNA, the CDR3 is TGTGCCAGCACCGCGTCTTGGGGACACTCTTACACTGAAGCTTTCTTT. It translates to CASTASWGHSYTEAFF.

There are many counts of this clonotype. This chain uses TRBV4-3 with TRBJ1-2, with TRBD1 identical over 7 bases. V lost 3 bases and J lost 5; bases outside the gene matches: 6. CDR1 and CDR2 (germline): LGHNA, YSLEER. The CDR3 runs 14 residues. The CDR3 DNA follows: TGCGCCAGCAGCCAGGGACTGACAGGGTATGGCTACACCTTC. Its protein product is CASSQGLTGYGYTF.

The CDR3 reads CSASLAGASYEQYF. The CDR3 bases are TGCAGTGCTAGCCTAGCGGGGGCCTCCTACGAGCAGTACTTC. The rearrangement links TRBV20-1 to TRBJ2-7; 10 bases fit TRBD2. The CDR3 sequence is 14 residues long. J gave up 0 bases and V 3 bases, and 2 bases lay outside the gene matches. Germline-derived CDR1 and CDR2 are DFQATT and SNEGSKA (reference sequence).

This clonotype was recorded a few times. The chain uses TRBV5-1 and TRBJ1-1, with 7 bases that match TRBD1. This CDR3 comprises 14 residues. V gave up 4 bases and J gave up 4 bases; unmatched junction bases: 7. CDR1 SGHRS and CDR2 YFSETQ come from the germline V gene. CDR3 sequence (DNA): TGCGCCAGCAGCCCTCGACAGGGAAGCACTGAAGCTTTCTTT. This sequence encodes CASSPRQGSTEAFF.

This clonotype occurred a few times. The CDR3 DNA reads TGCGCCAGCAGCCTTCCGTCGAGGGCCTACGAGCAGTACTTC. Its protein is CASSLPSRAYEQYF. The chain employs TRBV5-1 and TRBJ2-7; D is possibly TRBD2 (5 bases). The CDR3 runs to 14 residues. The V gene lost 4 bases and the J gene lost 2 bases, with 13 bases spanning the gap. From germline, CDR1 is SGHRS and CDR2 YFSETQ. The full variable domain, with the rest looked up from reference TRBV5-1 and TRBJ2-7, is KAGVTQTPRYLIKTRGQQVTLSCSPISGHRSVSWYQQTPGQGLQFLFEYFSETQRNKGNFPGRFSGRQFSNSRSEMNVSTLELGDSALYLCASSLPSRAYEQYFGPGTRLTVT.

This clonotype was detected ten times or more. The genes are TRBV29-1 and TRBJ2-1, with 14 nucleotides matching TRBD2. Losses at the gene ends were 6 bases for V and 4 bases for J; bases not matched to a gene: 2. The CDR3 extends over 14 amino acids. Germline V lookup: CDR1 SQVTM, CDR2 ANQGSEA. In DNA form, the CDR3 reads TGCAGCGTGGGGACTAGCGGGAGTTACAATGAGCAGTTCTTC. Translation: CSVGTSGSYNEQFF.

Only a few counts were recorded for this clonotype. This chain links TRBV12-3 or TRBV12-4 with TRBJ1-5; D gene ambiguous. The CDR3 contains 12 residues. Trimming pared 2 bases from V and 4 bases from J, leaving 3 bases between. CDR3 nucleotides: TGTGCCAGCAGTTTACATAATCAGCCCCAGCATTTT. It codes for CASSLHNQPQHF.

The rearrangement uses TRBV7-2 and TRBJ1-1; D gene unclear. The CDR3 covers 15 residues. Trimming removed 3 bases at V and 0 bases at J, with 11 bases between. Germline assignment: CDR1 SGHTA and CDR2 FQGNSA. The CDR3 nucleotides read TGTGCCAGCAGCTTTGACCGTATCATGAACACTGAAGCTTTCTTT. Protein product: CASSFDRIMNTEAFF.

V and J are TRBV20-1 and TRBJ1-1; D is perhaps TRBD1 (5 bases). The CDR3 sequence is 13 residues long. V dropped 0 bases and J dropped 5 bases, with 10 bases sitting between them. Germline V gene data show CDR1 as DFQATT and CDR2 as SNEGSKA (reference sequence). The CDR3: CSAREAGFTEAFF. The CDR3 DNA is TGCAGTGCTAGAGAAGCAGGGTTTACTGAAGCTTTCTTT.

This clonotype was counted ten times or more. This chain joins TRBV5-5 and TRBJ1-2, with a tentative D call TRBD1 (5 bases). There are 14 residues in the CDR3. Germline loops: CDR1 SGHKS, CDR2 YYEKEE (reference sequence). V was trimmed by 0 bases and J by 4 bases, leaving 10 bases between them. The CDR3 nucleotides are TGTGCCAGCAGCTTGGATTCGGGGACCTATGGCTACACCTTC. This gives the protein CASSLDSGTYGYTF.

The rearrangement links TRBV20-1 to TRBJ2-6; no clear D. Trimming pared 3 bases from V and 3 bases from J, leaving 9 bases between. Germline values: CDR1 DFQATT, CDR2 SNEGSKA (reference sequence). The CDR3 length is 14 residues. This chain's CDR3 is CSASAFIGANVLTF. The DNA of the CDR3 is TGCAGTGCTAGTGCCTTCATTGGGGCCAACGTCCTGACTTTC.

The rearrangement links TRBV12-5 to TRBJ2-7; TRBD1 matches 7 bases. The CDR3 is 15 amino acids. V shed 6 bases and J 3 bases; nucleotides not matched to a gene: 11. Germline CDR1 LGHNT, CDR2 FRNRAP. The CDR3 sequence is CASGLRTGPYYEQYF. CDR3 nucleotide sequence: TGTGCTAGTGGCTTAAGGACAGGACCATACTACGAGCAGTACTTC.

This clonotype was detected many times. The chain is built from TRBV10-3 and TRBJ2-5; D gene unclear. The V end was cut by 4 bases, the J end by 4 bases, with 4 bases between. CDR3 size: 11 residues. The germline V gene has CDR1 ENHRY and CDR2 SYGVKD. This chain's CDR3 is CAISGGETQYF. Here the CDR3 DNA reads TGTGCCATCAGTGGAGGAGAGACCCAGTACTTC.

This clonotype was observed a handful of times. CDR3 region: CASSLGPGDTQYF. The CDR3 DNA reads TGCGCCAGCAGCTTGGGCCCCGGAGATACGCAGTATTTT. This sequence joins TRBV5-1 and TRBJ2-3; D remains unclear. Trimming removed 0 bases at V and 5 bases at J, with 7 bases between. Germline V gives CDR1 SGHRS, CDR2 YFSETQ. The CDR3 totals 13 residues.